This T cell receptor beta chain was identified during a study of cytomegalovirus exposure and HLA in healthy donors. Study-level information: A data release that came early held approximately 85 million unique TCRs from HLA-typed donors.

In nominal health when sampled, donors likely had unrecorded immune exposures nonetheless. Trimming at V came to 3 bases and at J to 9 bases, leaving 8 bases not matched to a gene. CDR1 is MNHEY, CDR2 SMNVEV, per germline (reference sequence). This CDR3 has 14 amino acids. Study-level findings and limits: TCR beta sequences reportedly predicted most subjects' HLA-A and HLA-B alleles accurately. Reported results showed that the classifier diagnosed cytomegalovirus status with high specificity and sensitivity.

Comments on this clone: Its antigen remains unknown.

The PCR ran on 60 Vbeta and 13 Jbeta primers. The assay was immunoSEQ multiplex PCR, and TCRdb's table has in-frame clones only and misses some. This sample has 150,000 to 200,000 clones, with roughly 82% found just once. The rearrangement uses TRBV27 and TRBJ2-1; 7 nucleotides agree with TRBD1. The sequenced sample consisted of PBMCs. The source is a woman in her 30s in good health and CMV-seronegative. As DNA, the CDR3 is TGTGCCAGCAGTTTCCCTCCGTCAGGGGGTGAGCAGTTCTTC. Protein: CASSFPPSGGEQFF.